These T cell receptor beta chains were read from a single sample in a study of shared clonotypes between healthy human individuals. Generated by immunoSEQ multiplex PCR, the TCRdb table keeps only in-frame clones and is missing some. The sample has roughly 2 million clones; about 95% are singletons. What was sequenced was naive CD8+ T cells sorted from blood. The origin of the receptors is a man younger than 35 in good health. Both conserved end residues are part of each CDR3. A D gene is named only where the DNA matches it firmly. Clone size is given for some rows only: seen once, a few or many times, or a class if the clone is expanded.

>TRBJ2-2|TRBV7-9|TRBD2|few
CASSLTSGGTGELFF
TGTGCCAGCAGCTTGACTAGCGGGGGCACCGGGGAGCTGTTTTTT
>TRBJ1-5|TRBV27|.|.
CASSPLLGSLGQPQHF
TGTGCCAGCAGTCCCTTACTGGGATCGCTAGGGCAGCCCCAGCATTTT
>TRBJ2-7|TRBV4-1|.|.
CASSQDVRSHEQYF
TGCGCCAGCAGCCAAGATGTCCGTTCCCACGAGCAGTACTTC
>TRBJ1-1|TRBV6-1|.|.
CASSEGGSTEAFF
TGTGCCAGCAGTGAAGGAGGTTCCACTGAAGCTTTCTTT
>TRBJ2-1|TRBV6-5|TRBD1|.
CASSYLRTGDYNEQFF
TGTGCCAGCAGTTACTTAAGGACAGGCGACTACAATGAGCAGTTCTTC
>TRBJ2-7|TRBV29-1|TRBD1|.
CSVELGQGSSYEQYF
TGCAGCGTTGAACTGGGACAGGGGAGCTCCTACGAGCAGTACTTC
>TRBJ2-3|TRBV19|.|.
CASSSVPLDTQYF
TGTGCCAGTAGTTCTGTCCCTTTGGATACGCAGTATTTT
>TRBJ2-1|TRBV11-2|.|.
CASSLTDSHYNEQFF
TGTGCCAGCAGCTTAACGGACAGCCACTACAATGAGCAGTTCTTC
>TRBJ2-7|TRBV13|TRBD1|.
CASSLGQGVYEQYF
TGTGCCAGCAGCTTGGGACAGGGTGTTTACGAGCAGTACTTC
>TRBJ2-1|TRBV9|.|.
CASSVFHNEQFF
TGTGCCAGCAGCGTATTTCACAATGAGCAGTTCTTC
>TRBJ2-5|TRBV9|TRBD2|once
CASSLTWGGYQETQYF
TGTGCCAGCAGCCTCACCTGGGGGGGATACCAAGAGACCCAGTACTTC
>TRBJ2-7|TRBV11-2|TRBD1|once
CASTSILDRGGEQYF
TGTGCCAGCACCTCGATCCTGGACAGGGGAGGCGAGCAGTACTTC
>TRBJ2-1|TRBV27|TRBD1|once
CASSPQGAQLEQFF
TGTGCCAGCAGTCCCCAGGGGGCGCAGCTTGAGCAGTTCTTC
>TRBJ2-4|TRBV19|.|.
CASSIDLAVNPGNIQYF
TGTGCCAGTAGTATAGATCTGGCAGTCAACCCGGGGAACATTCAGTACTTC
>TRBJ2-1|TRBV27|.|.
CASSLFSGSYNEQFF
TGTGCCAGCAGTTTATTCTCAGGCTCCTACAATGAGCAGTTCTTC
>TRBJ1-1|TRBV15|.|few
CATSRGPNTEAFF
TGTGCCACCAGCAGGGGACCGAACACTGAAGCTTTCTTT
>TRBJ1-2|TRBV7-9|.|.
CASSLVLDGGFYGYTF
TGTGCCAGCAGCTTAGTTCTGGATGGGGGGTTCTATGGCTACACCTTC
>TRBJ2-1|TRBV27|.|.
CASSLPGPYNEQFF
TGTGCCAGCAGTTTACCGGGTCCCTACAATGAGCAGTTCTTC
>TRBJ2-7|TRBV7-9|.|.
CASSAPKDSPRHEQYF
TGTGCCAGCAGCGCTCCTAAGGACTCGCCGAGGCACGAGCAGTACTTC
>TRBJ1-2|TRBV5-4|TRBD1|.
CASSKDRNYGYTF
TGTGCCAGCAGCAAGGACAGGAACTATGGCTACACCTTC
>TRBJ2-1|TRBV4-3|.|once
CASSPLLGPNEQFF
TGCGCCAGCAGCCCCCTTTTGGGTCCCAATGAGCAGTTCTTC
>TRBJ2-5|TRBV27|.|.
CASSTNQETQYF
TGTGCCAGCAGCACGAACCAAGAGACCCAGTACTTC
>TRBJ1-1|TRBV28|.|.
CASSFFGDDTEAFF
TGTGCCAGCAGTTTCTTTGGGGATGACACTGAAGCTTTCTTT
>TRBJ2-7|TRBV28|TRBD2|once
CASSFSAGGTYEQYF
TGTGCCAGCAGCTTTTCGGCGGGGGGAACCTACGAGCAGTACTTC
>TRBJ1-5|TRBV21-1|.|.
CASSKEGEDQPQHF
TGTGCCAGCAGCAAAGAAGGGGAAGATCAGCCCCAGCATTTT
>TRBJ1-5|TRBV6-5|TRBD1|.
CASSTTGFDQPQHF
TGTGCCAGCAGTACGACAGGGTTCGATCAGCCCCAGCATTTT
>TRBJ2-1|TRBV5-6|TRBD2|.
CASSWGTSGYNEQFF
TGTGCCAGCAGCTGGGGGACTAGCGGCTACAATGAGCAGTTCTTC
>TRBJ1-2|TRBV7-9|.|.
CASSLEGLGRVRGYTF
TGTGCCAGCAGCTTAGAGGGGCTCGGCAGGGTAAGGGGCTACACCTTC
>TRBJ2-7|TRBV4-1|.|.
CASSQDDTDAYEQYF
TGCGCCAGCAGCCAAGACGACACAGATGCCTACGAGCAGTACTTC
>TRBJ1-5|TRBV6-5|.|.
CASSTAGDYQPQHF
TGTGCCAGCAGTACAGCAGGGGACTATCAGCCCCAGCATTTT
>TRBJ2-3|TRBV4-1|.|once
CASSQRAGDTQYF
TGCGCCAGCAGCCAAAGGGCCGGAGATACGCAGTATTTT
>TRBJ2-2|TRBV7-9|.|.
CASSLGRANTGELFF
TGTGCCAGCAGCTTAGGACGTGCCAACACCGGGGAGCTGTTTTTT
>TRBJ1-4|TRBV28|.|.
CASSSSVVEKLFF
TGTGCCAGCAGTTCCTCGGTCGTGGAAAAACTGTTTTTT
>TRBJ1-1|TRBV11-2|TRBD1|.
CASSLGTGVKGTEAFF
TGTGCCAGCAGCTTAGGCACAGGGGTTAAAGGCACTGAAGCTTTCTTT
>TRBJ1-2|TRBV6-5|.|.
CASSYSEGNYGYTF
TGTGCCAGCAGTTACTCCGAAGGGAACTATGGCTACACCTTC
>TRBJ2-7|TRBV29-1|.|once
CSVVDLYEQYF
TGCAGCGTTGTTGACCTCTACGAGCAGTACTTC
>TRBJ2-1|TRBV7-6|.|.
CASSSRQGGPNEQFF
TGTGCCAGCAGCTCGCGACAGGGAGGCCCTAATGAGCAGTTCTTC
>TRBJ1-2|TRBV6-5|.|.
CASSYSVGENYGYTF
TGTGCCAGCAGTTACTCTGTCGGGGAGAACTATGGCTACACCTTC
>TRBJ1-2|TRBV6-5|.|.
CASAKGNYGYTF
TGTGCCAGCGCGAAAGGGAACTATGGCTACACCTTC